These 24 T cell receptor beta chains were sequenced from one sample in a study of OX40 agonist ivuxolimab in advanced cancers. The table came from immunoSEQ multiplex PCR; TCRdb's copy has only in-frame clones and leaves some out. Of about 99,000 clones in the sample, roughly 94% were seen once. Specimen: CD4+ or CD8+ T cells sorted from blood, collected in a trial of the OX40 agonist ivuxolimab. The receptors come from an adult with an advanced solid tumor such as melanoma, head and neck, liver or kidney cancer.

This chain links TRBV25-1 with TRBJ1-6; 9 nucleotides match TRBD1. V lost 5 bases to trimming and J lost 8 bases; unmatched junction nucleotides: 4. The CDR3 loop spans 14 amino acids. Germline V gene sequence: CDR1 MGHDK, CDR2 SYGVNS. In nucleotides, the CDR3 is TGTGCCAGCAGTACCGGGACAGGGCATTCACCCCTCCACTTT. This sequence encodes CASSTGTGHSPLHF.

The chain has TRBV4-2 and TRBJ2-5; D remains unclear. Germline V lookup: CDR1 LGHNA, CDR2 YNFKEQ. This CDR3 has 17 amino acids. Trimming took off 1 base at V and 4 bases at J, with 19 bases between the two ends. The CDR3 DNA reads as TGTGCCAGCAGCCAAGGGGCCCGGACGGCGGAAGGAGAGACCCAGTACTTC. It encodes CASSQGARTAEGETQYF.

This chain uses TRBV5-4 with TRBJ2-3; 8 nucleotides line up with TRBD1. CDR1 and CDR2 (germline): SGHNT, YYREEE (reference sequence). After removal of 0 bases from V and 2 bases from J, the junction contained 5 bases not matched to a gene. The CDR3 runs to 16 residues. In nucleotides, the CDR3 is TGTGCCAGCAGCTTGGAGGTGGACAGGGTCACAGATACGCAGTATTTT. It encodes CASSLEVDRVTDTQYF.

The gene calls are TRBV6-6 and TRBJ2-3; D call uncertain. The germline V and J ends were trimmed by 6 bases and 4 bases, with 20 bases remaining between them. Germline-derived CDR1 and CDR2 are MNHNY and SVGAGI (reference sequence). This CDR3 is 16 amino acids long. CDR3 in DNA: TGTGCCAGCAGCCTCAGGTCCGGTCAAGTCGCAGATACGCAGTATTTT. This translates into CASSLRSGQVADTQYF.

The rearrangement uses TRBV5-4 and TRBJ2-3; TRBD2 is a possible D gene (7 bases). With 0 bases removed from V and 0 bases from J, the gap between germline ends came to 23 bases. Germline V gene data show CDR1 as SGHNT and CDR2 as YYREEE (reference sequence). There are 20 residues in the CDR3. This CDR3 reads CASSLATSGGAFFSTDTQYF. CDR3 nucleotides: TGTGCCAGCAGCTTGGCCACATCTGGGGGGGCTTTTTTTAGCACAGATACGCAGTATTTT.

The rearrangement joins TRBV4-3 to TRBJ1-3; D is undetermined. Germline CDR1 and CDR2: LGHNA and YSLEER. V shed 0 bases and J shed 0 bases, with 9 bases lying between them. This CDR3 comprises 16 residues. For the CDR3, the DNA is TGCGCCAGCAGCCAAGAGCCCACCCTCTCTGGAAACACCATATATTTT. As protein: CASSQEPTLSGNTIYF.

This clone turned up a few times. V gene TRBV10-3 combines with J gene TRBJ1-6; D gene uncertain. V dropped 8 bases and J dropped 9 bases, with 14 bases sitting between them. Germline lookup yields CDR1 ENHRY and CDR2 SYGVKD. There are 13 residues in the CDR3. The CDR3 here is CAIGVTATSPLHF. In DNA form, the CDR3 reads TGTGCCATCGGAGTAACAGCAACTTCACCCCTCCACTTT.

The CDR3 region is CATSRGRGPSTDTQYF. DNA of the CDR3: TGTGCCACCAGCAGAGGACGGGGGCCCTCCACAGATACGCAGTATTTT. V usage is TRBV15 and J usage is TRBJ2-3, with D perhaps TRBD1 or TRBD2 (6 bases each). The CDR3 has 16 amino acids. V lost 1 base, J lost 2 bases, and 13 bases lay in between. Per germline, CDR1 LNHNV and CDR2 YYDKDF (reference sequence).

The gene calls are TRBV5-1 and TRBJ2-2; D remains unclear. The CDR3 contains 18 residues. The V end was cut by 4 bases, the J end by 0 bases, with 19 bases between. Germline V gene sequence: CDR1 SGHRS, CDR2 YFSETQ. The CDR3 DNA reads TGCGCCAGCAGCCCCACCTGGAGTGGAGATTCGAACACCGGGGAGCTGTTTTTT. Protein product: CASSPTWSGDSNTGELFF.

This chain joins TRBV6-1 and TRBJ2-7, with 7 bases identical to TRBD1. The CDR3 has 14 amino acids. The J segment lost 2 bases and the V segment lost 6 bases, leaving 7 bases of the junction unmatched. CDR1 is MNHNS, CDR2 SASEGT, per germline. For the CDR3, the DNA is TGTGCCAGCAGGATGACAGGGCAAACCTACGAGCAGTACTTC. It translates to CASRMTGQTYEQYF.

The gene calls are TRBV7-8 and TRBJ2-7; D gene uncertain. V was shortened by 2 bases and J by 0 bases, with 8 bases between the two germline ends. Germline V lookup: CDR1 SGHVS, CDR2 FQNEAQ. CDR3 length: 14 residues. The CDR3 reads CASSLNRNSYEQYF. CDR3 nucleotides: TGTGCCAGCAGCTTAAACAGAAACTCCTACGAGCAGTACTTC.

This sequence joins TRBV18 and TRBJ2-5, with D hard to call. The CDR3 sequence is 12 residues long. Germline CDR1 and CDR2: KGHSH and LQKENI. V was pared by 3 bases and J by 5 bases, with 7 bases between. The DNA of the CDR3 is TGTGCCAGCTCACCCTCCCGGGAGACCCAGTACTTC. Translation: CASSPSRETQYF.

This sequence joins TRBV18 and TRBJ1-6; 10 positions agree with TRBD1. CDR3 length: 18 residues. The germline V gene encodes CDR1 KGHSH and CDR2 LQKENI. V gave up 0 bases and J gave up 5 bases; unmatched junction bases: 7. In DNA form, the CDR3 reads TGTGCCAGCTCACCACCGCGACAGGGGGCCATTGATAATTCACCCCTCCACTTT. This encodes CASSPPRQGAIDNSPLHF.

The chain carries TRBV7-2 and TRBJ1-2; 9 bases agree with TRBD1. The length of the CDR3 is 16 residues. The germline gives CDR1 SGHTA, CDR2 FQGNSA. The trim removed 5 bases at V and 8 bases at J, leaving 15 bases unmatched. The CDR3 sequence is CASSPGQGVVRRGYTF. The CDR3 DNA sequence: TGTGCCAGCAGCCCGGGACAGGGCGTTGTGAGGAGGGGCTACACCTTC. Looking up the rest from reference TRBV7-2 and TRBJ1-2 gives the full variable domain: GAGVSQSPSNKVTEKGKDVELRCDPISGHTALYWYRQSLGQGLEFLIYFQGNSAPDKSGLPSDRFSAERTGGSVSTLTIQRTQQEDSAVYLCASSPGQGVVRRGYTFGSGTRLTVV.

About this clone: One end of the junction varies from germline; a read error may be responsible. This chain links TRBV20-1 with TRBJ1-2; no clear D. Germline values: CDR1 DFQATT, CDR2 SNEGSKA (reference sequence). This CDR3 region has 8 residues. The DNA of the CDR3 is TGCAGTGCTAGAGCGTCCAGTTTC. This codes for CSARASSF.

The chain is built from TRBV9 and TRBJ1-2, with 11 bases fitting TRBD1. The germline gives CDR1 SGDLS, CDR2 YYNGEE. Trimming at V came to 3 bases and at J to 7 bases, leaving 14 bases not matched to a gene. The CDR3 length is 17 residues. In nucleotides, the CDR3 is TGTGCCAGCAGCGCCCCACTGCTAGGACAGGGGGCAGGTGGCTACACCTTC. Protein product: CASSAPLLGQGAGGYTF.

This chain links TRBV7-8 with TRBJ2-5; D assignment may be TRBD1 or TRBD2 (9 bases each). The J call may not be correct, given that the DNA end is closer to TRBJ2-7. Germline CDR1 is SGHVS and CDR2 is FQNEAQ. The CDR3 contains 16 residues. This chain's CDR3 is CASSLVGSGGQGEQYF. The CDR3 DNA follows: TGTGCCAGCAGCTTAGTAGGTAGCGGGGGACAGGGCGAGCAGTACTTC.

This clone came up a few times. The genes are TRBV29-1 and TRBJ1-1; D remains unclear. CDR1 is SQVTM and CDR2 is ANQGSEA in the germline V gene. V shed 4 bases and J shed 4 bases, with 13 bases lying between them. The CDR3 is made up of 13 amino acids. The CDR3: CSVVGRSGTEAFF. For the CDR3, the DNA is TGCAGCGTTGTAGGCAGGAGTGGCACTGAAGCTTTCTTT.

The chain has TRBV5-4 and TRBJ1-2; D ambiguous. The germline CDR1 and CDR2 sequences are SGHNT and YYREEE (reference sequence). The CDR3 is made up of 14 amino acids. Between the trimmed V and J ends, which lost 0 bases and 4 bases, there was a span of 10 bases. CDR3 sequence (DNA): TGTGCCAGCAGCTTGGCCCTACTACCCTATGGCTACACCTTC. The encoded protein is CASSLALLPYGYTF.

The rearrangement links TRBV19 to TRBJ1-3; D is unresolved. The CDR3 is made up of 13 amino acids. Deletions cut 3 bases from V and 4 bases from J, with 7 bases between. Germline CDR1 LNHDA, CDR2 SQIVND (reference sequence). In DNA form, the CDR3 reads TGTGCCAGTAGTATCGCGGAGGGAAACACCATATATTTT. The encoded protein is CASSIAEGNTIYF. Complete variable domain (other parts from reference TRBV19 and TRBJ1-3): DGGITQSPKYLFRKEGQNVTLSCEQNLNHDAMYWYRQDPGQGLRLIYYSQIVNDFQKGDIAEGYSVSREKKESFPLTVTSAQKNPTAFYLCASSIAEGNTIYFGEGSWLTVV.

The chain has TRBV9 and TRBJ1-1; TRBD1 might be the D (5 bases). From germline, CDR1 is SGDLS and CDR2 YYNGEE. This CDR3 comprises 14 residues. Trimming pared 0 bases from V and 9 bases from J, leaving 15 bases between. The CDR3 DNA sequence: TGTGCCAGCAGCGTAGATCTTAGGGGAGGGAAAGCTTTCTTT. Its translation is CASSVDLRGGKAFF.

This sequence joins TRBV28 and TRBJ1-1; 7 bases agree with TRBD1. Trimming took 7 bases from V and 7 from J; bases not matched to a gene: 6. Germline values: CDR1 MDHEN, CDR2 SYDVKM. This CDR3 spans 12 amino acids. The CDR3 bases are TGTGCCAGCAATTACAGGGGAGGTGAAGCTTTCTTT. Translating it yields CASNYRGGEAFF.

The V and J genes are TRBV7-9 and TRBJ2-4, with 10 bases aligning to TRBD1. The CDR3 runs to 16 residues. With 5 bases clipped from V and 7 bases from J, the junction kept 11 bases outside the gene matches. The germline V gene encodes CDR1 SEHNR and CDR2 FQNEAQ (reference sequence). In DNA, the CDR3 is TGTGCCAGCAGCGTTAAGACAGGGGGCATGCGGAACATTCAGTACTTC. This sequence encodes CASSVKTGGMRNIQYF.

This chain connects TRBV5-6 to TRBJ2-5; D might be TRBD1 or TRBD2, each matching 5 bases. Deletions cut 4 bases from V and 1 base from J, with 14 bases between. Germline V gene lookup returns CDR1 SGHDT and CDR2 YYEEEE. The CDR3 totals 15 residues. In DNA, the CDR3 is TGTGCCAGCAGCGGTTCTGGGGCGGGCCAAGAGACCCAGTACTTC. Translating it yields CASSGSGAGQETQYF.